This record looks at one T cell receptor beta chain sequence and its context. The sample belongs to a study of blood T cell repertoires in COVID-19. Study overall: Some COVID-19 samples were acute and others convalescent; all came from the United States, Italy and Spain. PBMCs, B-cell-depleted T cells, or T cells provided the cDNA or gDNA that made up the material.

Authors' processing steps: Cell counts per sample came from amplifying reference gene primers. Generated by immunoSEQ multiplex PCR, the TCRdb table keeps only in-frame clones and is missing some. V, J and clone size are taken as reported in that table, and D and trimming were inferred from the DNA itself. The data hold some 81,000 clones, with more than 90% observed a single time. J lost 1 base, V lost 8 bases, and 6 bases had no gene match. This CDR3 contains 14 residues. Germline CDR1 reads MNHEY; CDR2 reads SVGAGI. Sequencing input: peripheral blood. The chain joins TRBV6-5 to TRBJ2-3; TRBD2 matches 7 bases. This sequence was found in a human donor with active COVID-19. The donor label of this sample is uncertain. The CDR3 is CASGTTGGTDTQYF. The CDR3 nucleotides are TGTGCCAGCGGGACTACGGGGGGCACAGATACGCAGTATTTT.